The clone carrying this T cell receptor (beta chain) was observed a single time. V gave up 7 bases and J gave up 6 bases; unmatched junction bases: 5. The CDR3 has 13 amino acids. Germline values: CDR1 SNHLY, CDR2 FYNNEI. The data were taken from a study of blood T cell repertoires in COVID-19. It was during active infection that Seattle patients were enrolled and then longitudinally followed. Data came from immunoSEQ multiplex PCR; TCRdb stores just in-frame clones and leaves some out. Of some 260,000 clones detected, about 90% appear once; the ten largest clones hold roughly 10%. This clonotype originated in a woman in her 70s with COVID-19, enrolled during active disease. V and J are TRBV2 and TRBJ2-7, with 11 bases lining up with TRBD1. Sequences were obtained from peripheral blood. For the CDR3, the DNA is TGTGCCAGCACCAAGGACAGGGGGCTCGAGCAGTACTTC. Its protein is CASTKDRGLEQYF.